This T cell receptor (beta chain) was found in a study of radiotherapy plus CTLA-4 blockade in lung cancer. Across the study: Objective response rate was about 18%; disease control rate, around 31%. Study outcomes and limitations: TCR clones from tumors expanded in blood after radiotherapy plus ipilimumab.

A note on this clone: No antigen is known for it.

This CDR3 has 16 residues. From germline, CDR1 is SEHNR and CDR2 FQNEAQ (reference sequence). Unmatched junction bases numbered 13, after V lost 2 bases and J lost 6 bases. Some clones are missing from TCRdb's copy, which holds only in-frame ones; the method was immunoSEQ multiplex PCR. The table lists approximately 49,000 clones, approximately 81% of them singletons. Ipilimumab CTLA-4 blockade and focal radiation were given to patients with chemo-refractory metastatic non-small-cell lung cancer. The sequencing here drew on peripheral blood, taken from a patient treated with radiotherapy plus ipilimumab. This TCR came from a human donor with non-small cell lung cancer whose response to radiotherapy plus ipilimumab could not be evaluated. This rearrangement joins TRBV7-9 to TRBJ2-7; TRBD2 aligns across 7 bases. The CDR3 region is CASSLNLGGGPGEQYF. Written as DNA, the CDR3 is TGTGCCAGCAGCTTAAATTTGGGGGGAGGGCCTGGCGAGCAGTACTTC.